This passage covers 23 T cell receptor beta chains from one sample sequenced in a study of cytomegalovirus exposure and HLA in healthy donors. The primer mix had 60 Vbeta and 13 Jbeta primers. The assay was immunoSEQ multiplex PCR, and TCRdb's table has in-frame clones only and misses some. In total, the table holds just over 200,000 clones. Sequencing input: PBMCs. The receptors originated from a girl aged 2-10 years in good health and CMV-seropositive.

In DNA, the CDR3 is TGTGCCAGCAGAATAGGGACAGAGGGCTATGGCTACACCTTC. This encodes CASRIGTEGYGYTF. This rearrangement joins TRBV28 to TRBJ1-2; 7 bases line up with TRBD1. CDR3 length equals 14 residues. Germline V gene lookup returns CDR1 MDHEN and CDR2 SYDVKM. V shed 6 bases and J 4 bases; nucleotides not matched to a gene: 8.

This rearrangement joins TRBV28 to TRBJ1-3; weak D call: TRBD1 (5 bases). The V end was cut by 2 bases, the J end by 2 bases, with 10 bases between. Germline V gives CDR1 MDHEN, CDR2 SYDVKM. CDR3 size: 15 residues. CDR3 amino acids: CASSLPQGTGNTIYF. The CDR3 nucleotides are TGTGCCAGCAGTTTACCGCAGGGAACTGGAAACACCATATATTTT.

V usage is TRBV30 and J usage is TRBJ2-1, with 10 bases identical to TRBD2. V was pared by 5 bases and J by 3 bases, with 4 bases of the junction left unmatched. This CDR3 comprises 14 residues. Germline CDR1 GTSNPN, CDR2 SVGIG (reference sequence). The DNA for the CDR3 is TGTGCCTGGTCGCGGACTAGCGGCTACAATGAGCAGTTCTTC. Residues: CAWSRTSGYNEQFF.

The chain uses TRBV11-2 and TRBJ2-3; possible D gene TRBD1, 6 bases. Trimming cost V 6 bases and J 5 bases, with 18 bases left between them. Germline CDR1 and CDR2: SGHAT and FQNNGV. The CDR3 runs 15 residues. The CDR3 nucleotides are TGTGCCAGCAGACTGGGGGCGCGGGTAGGAGATACGCAGTATTTT. Encoded protein: CASRLGARVGDTQYF.

The rearrangement joins TRBV4-2 to TRBJ2-2; TRBD2 matches 8 bases. The ends lost 0 bases at V and 5 bases at J; junction bases unmatched: 2. The CDR3 sequence is 15 residues long. CDR1 LGHNA and CDR2 YNFKEQ come from the germline V gene. The CDR3 reads CASSQEAGGTGELFF. CDR3 sequence (DNA): TGTGCCAGCAGCCAAGAGGCGGGAGGAACCGGGGAGCTGTTTTTT.

The chain couples TRBV5-6 to TRBJ2-1, with 11 bases aligning to TRBD1. The CDR3 length is 15 residues. Losses at the gene ends were 3 bases for V and 8 bases for J; bases not matched to a gene: 7. Germline V gene sequence: CDR1 SGHDT, CDR2 YYEEEE. The chain's CDR3 is CASSYPPGQGDEQFF. CDR3 in DNA: TGTGCCAGCAGCTATCCCCCGGGACAGGGGGATGAGCAGTTCTTC.

The rearrangement links TRBV18 to TRBJ1-1; D is possibly TRBD1 (6 bases). The CDR3 loop spans 13 amino acids. Germline values: CDR1 KGHSH, CDR2 LQKENI. Deletions cut 0 bases from V and 7 bases from J, with 9 bases between. The CDR3 nucleotides read TGTGCCAGCTCACCACCTATGGACAGTGAAGCTTTCTTT. Translated: CASSPPMDSEAFF.

The chain couples TRBV27 to TRBJ2-1, with a tentative D call TRBD1 (5 bases). Germline V gives CDR1 MNHEY, CDR2 SMNVEV (reference sequence). Trimming left V 2 bases short and J 5 bases short, with 7 bases between. This CDR3 is built from 13 residues. Here the CDR3 DNA reads TGTGCCAGCAGTTTAGCCAGGGACAATGAGCAGTTCTTC. Its translation: CASSLARDNEQFF.

The chain links TRBV18 to TRBJ2-1; 11 nucleotides agree with TRBD2. The germline V gene encodes CDR1 KGHSH and CDR2 LQKENI. This CDR3 contains 16 residues. With V trimmed by 6 bases and J by 4 bases, 8 bases remained unmatched. CDR3 in amino acids: CASSPSTSGTYNEQFF. CDR3 DNA sequence: TGTGCCAGCTCCCCCTCGACTAGCGGGACGTACAATGAGCAGTTCTTC.

This CDR3 is CASSFGQGNEQFF. CDR3 bases: TGTGCCAGCAGCTTCGGACAGGGGAATGAGCAGTTCTTC. The gene calls are TRBV11-2 and TRBJ2-1; 9 bases map to TRBD1. The junction had 1 base not matched to a gene; V was cut back by 3 bases and J by 7 bases. The CDR3 has 13 residues. Germline V lookup: CDR1 SGHAT, CDR2 FQNNGV. Filled out from reference TRBV11-2 and TRBJ2-1, the complete variable domain reads EAGVAQSPRYKIIEKRQSVAFWCNPISGHATLYWYQQILGQGPKLLIQFQNNGVVDDSQLPKDRFSAERLKGVDSTLKIQPAKLEDSAVYLCASSFGQGNEQFFGPGTRLTVL.

The chain is built from TRBV4-2 and TRBJ2-7; 11 bases fit TRBD2. Trimming cost V 1 base and J 5 bases; bases outside gene matches: 7. This CDR3 is 16 amino acids long. CDR1 LGHNA and CDR2 YNFKEQ come from the germline V gene. CDR3 sequence (DNA): TGTGCCAGCAGCCAAGCGGGGAATAGCGGGAGGGACGAGCAGTACTTC. This gives the protein CASSQAGNSGRDEQYF.

This chain connects TRBV7-3 to TRBJ2-1, with 10 nucleotides matching TRBD2. The V gene end was trimmed by 6 bases and the J gene end by 4 bases; junction bases not matched to a gene: 6. This CDR3 has 15 amino acids. Per germline, CDR1 SGHTA and CDR2 FQGTGA. The CDR3 reads CASRLTSGPYNEQFF. The CDR3 coding sequence is TGTGCCAGCAGACTGACTAGCGGGCCTTACAATGAGCAGTTCTTC.

The chain has TRBV2 and TRBJ2-2; a weak D match, TRBD1 (5 bases). The V end was cut by 11 bases, the J end by 2 bases, with 12 bases between. Looked up from germline, CDR1 is SNHLY and CDR2 is FYNNEI. This CDR3 has 13 residues. CDR3 protein: CAGQGPNTGELFF. The CDR3 bases are TGTGCCGGGCAGGGCCCTAACACCGGGGAGCTGTTTTTT.

The chain couples TRBV6-6 to TRBJ2-1; possibly TRBD2 for D (7 bases). The germline V and J ends were trimmed by 7 bases and 8 bases, with 18 bases remaining between them. The CDR3 length is 14 residues. Germline-derived CDR1 and CDR2 are MNHNY and SVGAGI (reference sequence). In DNA, the CDR3 is TGTGCCAGCACCCGTTTGGGGAGGGGGGATGAGCAGTTCTTC. Protein: CASTRLGRGDEQFF.

The DNA of the CDR3 is TGCGCCACCAGGACAGGGGGCGGGGAGACCCAGTACTTC. Translated, it gives CATRTGGGETQYF. V gene TRBV10-2 combines with J gene TRBJ2-5, with 11 bases aligning to TRBD1. Germline CDR1 is WSHSY and CDR2 is SAAADI. The CDR3 extends over 13 amino acids. Unmatched junction bases numbered 6, after V lost 10 bases and J lost 5 bases.

The genes are TRBV5-4 and TRBJ2-5; D is perhaps TRBD2 (6 bases). Germline assignment: CDR1 SGHNT and CDR2 YYREEE (reference sequence). Trimming took off 4 bases at V and 5 bases at J, with 18 bases between the two ends. CDR3 length: 15 amino acids. As DNA, the CDR3 is TGTGCCAGCAGCCCACCCGGGACTGGGTCCGAGACCCAGTACTTC. This encodes CASSPPGTGSETQYF.

The chain carries TRBV5-1 and TRBJ2-7, with TRBD1 as a possible D gene (5 bases). The CDR3 totals 16 residues. Germline lookup yields CDR1 SGHRS and CDR2 YFSETQ. Trimming stripped 0 bases from V and 1 base from J, with 14 bases between. In DNA, the CDR3 is TGCGCCAGCAGCTTGGATGGCAGGGCGATTTCCTACGAGCAGTACTTC. Amino acids: CASSLDGRAISYEQYF.

V and J are TRBV18 and TRBJ1-1; D is unresolved. This CDR3 spans 14 amino acids. The V and J ends lost 2 bases and 0 bases respectively, with 7 bases between them. Germline V gives CDR1 KGHSH, CDR2 LQKENI. The CDR3 protein is CASSPSGLNTEAFF. The CDR3, as DNA: TGTGCCAGCTCACCATCAGGATTGAACACTGAAGCTTTCTTT.

Here the CDR3 DNA reads TGTGCCAGCAGCCCACAGAACTACGAGCAGTACTTC. Translating gives CASSPQNYEQYF. V usage is TRBV14 and J usage is TRBJ2-7; D is uncertain. The germline V gene has CDR1 SGHDN and CDR2 FVKESK. The CDR3 runs 12 residues. Trimming stripped 4 bases from V and 3 bases from J, with 7 bases between. Using reference TRBV14 and TRBJ2-7 for the parts outside the CDR3, the full variable domain is EAGVTQFPSHSVIEKGQTVTLRCDPISGHDNLYWYRRVMGKEIKFLLHFVKESKQDESGMPNNRFLAERTGGTYSTLKVQPAELEDSGVYFCASSPQNYEQYFGPGTRLTVT.

The chain employs TRBV7-2 and TRBJ2-7; 9 bases map to TRBD2. CDR1 is SGHTA, CDR2 FQGNSA, per germline. This CDR3 has 15 residues. Germline trimming cut 2 bases from V and 5 bases from J; bases unmatched to any gene: 7. This chain's CDR3 is CASSLLAGMYHEQYF. In DNA form, the CDR3 reads TGTGCCAGCAGCTTACTAGCGGGAATGTACCACGAGCAGTACTTC.

CDR3 DNA: TGTGCCAGCAGTTTTGGCGGAGGGAGCACAGATACGCAGTATTTT. Its translation: CASSFGGGSTDTQYF. The chain couples TRBV28 to TRBJ2-3; perhaps TRBD2 as D (6 bases). The CDR3 contains 15 residues. Germline-derived CDR1 and CDR2 are MDHEN and SYDVKM. Trimming removed 3 bases from V and 0 bases from J, with 10 bases in between.

The rearrangement joins TRBV28 to TRBJ1-3, with TRBD1 identical over 7 bases. Germline V gives CDR1 MDHEN, CDR2 SYDVKM. V lost 4 bases to trimming and J lost 0 bases; unmatched junction nucleotides: 3. CDR3 size: 15 residues. The CDR3: CASSSQGSSGNTIYF. CDR3 sequence (DNA): TGTGCCAGCAGTTCACAGGGGAGCTCTGGAAACACCATATATTTT.

The gene calls are TRBV2 and TRBJ2-1; the D gene is possibly TRBD1 (6 bases). This CDR3 region has 14 residues. V lost 7 bases, J lost 0 bases, and 10 bases lay in between. Germline V gene data show CDR1 as SNHLY and CDR2 as FYNNEI. CDR3 coding DNA: TGTGCCAGCAATGGACAGCGCTCCTACAATGAGCAGTTCTTC. This gives the protein CASNGQRSYNEQFF.